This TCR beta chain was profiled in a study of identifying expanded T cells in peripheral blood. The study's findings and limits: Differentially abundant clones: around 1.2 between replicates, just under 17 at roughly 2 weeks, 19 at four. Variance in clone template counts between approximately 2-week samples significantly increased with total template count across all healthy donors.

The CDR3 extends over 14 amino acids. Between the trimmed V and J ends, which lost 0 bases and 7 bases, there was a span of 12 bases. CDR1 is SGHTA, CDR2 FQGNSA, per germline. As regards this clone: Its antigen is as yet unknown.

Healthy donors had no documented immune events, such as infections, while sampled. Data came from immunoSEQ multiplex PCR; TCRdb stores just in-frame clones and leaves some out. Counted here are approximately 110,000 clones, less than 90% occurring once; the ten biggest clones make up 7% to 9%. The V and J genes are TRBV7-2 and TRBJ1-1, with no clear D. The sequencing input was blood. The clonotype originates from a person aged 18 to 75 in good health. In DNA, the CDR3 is TGTGCCAGCAGCTTAGCCCGGGCGCCCGGTGAAGCTTTCTTT. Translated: CASSLARAPGEAFF.